Presented here are 26 T cell receptor beta chains from one specimen sequenced in a study of patients and donors after allogeneic stem cell transplantation. Via MiXCR, TCRdb re-called the RT-PCR reads, giving one row per CDR3 protein. The repertoire holds hundreds of thousands of distinct CDR3 sequences, with about a sixth as singletons. The sequencing input was blood, either unsorted or a sorted T cell fraction (not recorded which). These receptors were obtained from a human donor who was either an allogeneic HSCT recipient or a stem cell or donor lymphocyte infusion donor (not recorded which). It is not recorded whose cells these are; they may come from a transplant donor.

This clonotype has more than one count but fewer than ten. The CDR3 DNA sequence: TGTGCCAGCAGAGAACGACAGGGATATGGCTACACCTTC. This encodes CASRERQGYGYTF. The rearrangement uses TRBV6-4 and TRBJ1-2, with TRBD1 identical over 7 bases. There are 13 residues in the CDR3. Germline CDR1 MRHNA, CDR2 SNTAGT. V shed 6 bases and J 5 bases; nucleotides not matched to a gene: 6.

This sequence joins TRBV6-2 or TRBV6-3 and TRBJ2-1; TRBD1 matches 9 bases. The CDR3 has 18 amino acids. After removal of 7 bases from V and 8 bases from J, the junction contained 21 bases not matched to a gene. From germline, CDR1 is MNHEY and CDR2 SVGEGT. In DNA, the CDR3 is TGTGCCAGCAACTTTAACCCCCGGGACAGGGTTATCATCGATGAGCAGTTCTTC. Protein: CASNFNPRDRVIIDEQFF.

This sequence joins TRBV29-1 and TRBJ1-1; D may be TRBD1 (6 bases). This CDR3 is built from 12 residues. V was trimmed by 6 bases and J by 4 bases, leaving 12 bases between them. CDR1 and CDR2 (germline): SQVTM, ANQGSEA. DNA for the CDR3: TGCAGCGTCACTACAGGGCGCACTGAAGCTTTCTTT. Translating gives CSVTTGRTEAFF.

In this sample, this clonotype turned up many times. The J gene is TRBJ2-7, the V gene TRBV3-1, with TRBD1 identical over 8 bases. The CDR3 extends over 15 amino acids. The germline gives CDR1 LGHDT, CDR2 YNNKEL (reference sequence). V lost 1 base to trimming and J lost 3 bases; unmatched junction nucleotides: 5. For the CDR3, the DNA is TGTGCCAGCAGCCAAGTGGGACAGGCGGGCTACGAGCAGTACTTC. It yields the protein CASSQVGQAGYEQYF.

The rearrangement uses TRBV24-1 and TRBJ2-7; tentatively, D is TRBD2 (5 bases). The germline gives CDR1 KGHDR, CDR2 SFDVKD. V shed 4 bases and J shed 9 bases, with 15 bases lying between them. CDR3 length: 13 amino acids. CDR3 in amino acids: CATSDPLRVGQYF. Here the CDR3 DNA reads TGTGCCACCAGTGACCCTCTGCGGGTCGGGCAGTACTTC.

This clonotype showed up just a few times. V usage is TRBV10-3 and J usage is TRBJ2-7; 7 nucleotides match TRBD1. The J segment lost 5 bases and the V segment lost 7 bases, leaving 5 bases of the junction unmatched. The CDR3 is 12 residues long. Germline values: CDR1 ENHRY, CDR2 SYGVKD. This CDR3 is CAINRGADEQYF. The CDR3 coding sequence is TGTGCCATCAACAGGGGTGCAGACGAGCAGTACTTC.

This clonotype came up a few times. The chain uses TRBV5-1 and TRBJ2-1; 7 bases fit TRBD2. Germline lookup yields CDR1 SGHRS and CDR2 YFSETQ. This CDR3 contains 15 residues. With V trimmed by 4 bases and J by 7 bases, 11 bases remained unmatched. The CDR3 bases are TGCGCCAGCAGCCCCCAAAGTGGGCGGGGGAATGAGCAGTTCTTC. It codes for CASSPQSGRGNEQFF.

The chain employs TRBV27 and TRBJ2-7, with D perhaps matching TRBD2 (6 bases). The CDR3 consists of 16 residues. The V end was cut by 3 bases, the J end by 3 bases, with 18 bases between. Germline CDR1 and CDR2: MNHEY and SMNVEV (reference sequence). CDR3 sequence (DNA): TGTGCCAGCAGTTTGCAGGTTGGTCGGAGGGACTACGAGCAGTACTTC. It codes for CASSLQVGRRDYEQYF.

The V and J genes are TRBV10-3 and TRBJ2-1; TRBD2 might be the D (6 bases). The CDR3 is 15 residues long. Germline assignment: CDR1 ENHRY and CDR2 SYGVKD. Between the trimmed V and J ends, which lost 6 bases and 8 bases, there was a span of 20 bases. The CDR3 DNA reads as TGTGCCATCAGGGGTGGGGCTAGCGAATCCCATGAGCAGTTCTTC. It translates to CAIRGGASESHEQFF.

This clonotype was counted only a few times. The CDR3 nucleotides are TGTGCCAGTAGTGCCAACAGGGGGCTCGGAAACACCATATATTTT. Amino acids: CASSANRGLGNTIYF. The chain links TRBV19 to TRBJ1-3; TRBD1 agrees at 9 bases. The CDR3 is 15 amino acids. The V segment lost 5 bases and the J segment 4 bases; nucleotides outside the gene matches: 6. CDR1 and CDR2 (germline): LNHDA, SQIVND (reference sequence).

V is TRBV4-2 and J is TRBJ2-3, with 10 positions matching TRBD2. This CDR3 contains 17 residues. Germline V lookup: CDR1 LGHNA, CDR2 YNFKEQ. V shed 1 base and J 2 bases; nucleotides not matched to a gene: 6. The CDR3 region has the DNA TGTGCCAGCAGCCAAGTCCAGCGGGGGGGGATCACAGATACGCAGTATTTT. This encodes CASSQVQRGGITDTQYF.

V and J are TRBV5-1 and TRBJ1-2; D is unclear. CDR1 and CDR2 from the germline V gene are SGHRS and YFSETQ. The V and J ends lost 6 bases and 6 bases respectively, with 18 bases between them. This CDR3 has 14 residues. The CDR3 protein is CASTPEDPTHGYTF. DNA for the CDR3: TGCGCCAGCACCCCCGAGGACCCCACCCATGGCTACACCTTC.

This sequence joins TRBV27 and TRBJ2-6, with D perhaps TRBD1 or TRBD2 (5 bases each). The CDR3 loop spans 18 amino acids. The V end was cut by 7 bases, the J end by 0 bases, with 19 bases between. Germline CDR1 is MNHEY and CDR2 is SMNVEV (reference sequence). CDR3 bases: TGTGCCAGCACTCTATGGGGGACGCTTAGCTCTGGGGCCAACGTCCTGACTTTC. Translating it yields CASTLWGTLSSGANVLTF.

V usage is TRBV2 and J usage is TRBJ2-1, with D possibly TRBD1 on 6 matching bases. The germline V gene has CDR1 SNHLY and CDR2 FYNNEI. This CDR3 contains 13 residues. The V end was cut by 7 bases, the J end by 3 bases, with 10 bases between. CDR3 region: CASKDSGYNEQFF. The CDR3 region has the DNA TGTGCCAGCAAGGACAGTGGCTACAATGAGCAGTTCTTC.

This clonotype was counted a few times. This chain links TRBV19 with TRBJ2-1, with 9 bases matching TRBD2. CDR1 is LNHDA and CDR2 is SQIVND in the germline V gene (reference sequence). J lost 4 bases, V lost 4 bases, and 2 bases had no gene match. CDR3 length: 14 residues. The CDR3 loop is CASSKAGGYNEQFF. Written as DNA, the CDR3 is TGTGCCAGTAGTAAGGCGGGAGGGTACAATGAGCAGTTCTTC.

This clonotype was observed a handful of times. The chain carries TRBV11-2 and TRBJ2-5; tentative D call: TRBD2 (6 bases). The CDR3 runs to 14 residues. Germline V lookup: CDR1 SGHAT, CDR2 FQNNGV. Trimming removed 5 bases at V and 3 bases at J, with 13 bases between. The CDR3 nucleotides read TGTGCCAGCAGCGCCGGGACTCACAAAGAGACCCAGTACTTC. As protein: CASSAGTHKETQYF.

V is TRBV7-9 and J is TRBJ2-5; D uncertain. Germline values: CDR1 SEHNR, CDR2 FQNEAQ (reference sequence). The V end was cut by 0 bases, the J end by 2 bases, with 13 bases between. This CDR3 contains 16 residues. CDR3 in amino acids: CASSLASHPRQETQYF. In DNA form, the CDR3 reads TGTGCCAGCAGCTTAGCGTCACACCCACGTCAAGAGACCCAGTACTTC.

This clonotype was detected only a few times. V is TRBV5-1 and J is TRBJ2-5, with unresolved D. CDR3 length equals 14 residues. Germline CDR1 SGHRS, CDR2 YFSETQ. V lost 3 bases, J lost 0 bases, and 9 bases lay in between. As DNA, the CDR3 is TGCGCCAGCAGCTCACGACGGGACCAAGAGACCCAGTACTTC. It translates to CASSSRRDQETQYF.

This clonotype has a handful of counts. The chain has TRBV25-1 and TRBJ2-5; D uncertain. This CDR3 has 13 amino acids. V was pared by 1 base and J by 2 bases, with 5 bases between. Germline CDR1 MGHDK, CDR2 SYGVNS. Here the CDR3 DNA reads TGTGCCAGCAGTGAATGGGGTCAAGAGACCCAGTACTTC. Amino acids: CASSEWGQETQYF.

V gene TRBV21-1 combines with J gene TRBJ2-2; the table gives TRBD1 as D, unverified against the DNA. TRBV21-1 is a documented pseudogene. This CDR3 is 16 amino acids long. CDR3 bases: TGTGCCAGCAGCAAACCGGGGGGACCTAACACCGGGGAGCTGTTTTTT. As protein: CASSKPGGPNTGELFF.

CDR3 loop: CASSSRDRGRTDTQYF. CDR3 nucleotides: TGCGCCAGCAGCTCCCGGGACAGGGGGCGCACAGATACGCAGTATTTT. J is TRBJ2-3 and V is TRBV5-1; the match to TRBD1 covers 12 bases. The ends lost 3 bases at V and 1 base at J; junction bases unmatched: 3. The germline CDR1 and CDR2 sequences are SGHRS and YFSETQ. The CDR3 is 16 amino acids.

A few counts support this clonotype. In DNA form, the CDR3 reads TGCGCCAGCAGCTTGTTAACGAGGGGACAGGGGATTACCGCAACTAATGAAAAACTGTTTTTT. It specifies CASSLLTRGQGITATNEKLFF. This chain uses TRBV5-1 with TRBJ1-4; TRBD1 agrees at 10 bases. The germline gives CDR1 SGHRS, CDR2 YFSETQ. V was pared by 1 base and J by 0 bases, with 15 bases of the junction left unmatched. The length of the CDR3 is 21 residues.

The genes are TRBV7-8 and TRBJ2-7; 9 bases are a match to TRBD1. The CDR3 is 20 amino acids. V was pared by 4 bases and J by 3 bases, with 22 bases of the junction left unmatched. The germline V gene has CDR1 SGHVS and CDR2 FQNEAQ. For the CDR3, the DNA is TGTGCCAGCAGCTCCCGAGGCTTGGACAGGGGATCGACCCAACGCTACGAGCAGTACTTC. Translation gives CASSSRGLDRGSTQRYEQYF.

Ten or more counts support this clonotype. This chain links TRBV5-5 with TRBJ1-1; maybe TRBD1 (5 bases). Germline V gene data show CDR1 as SGHKS and CDR2 as YYEKEE (reference sequence). The V and J ends lost 9 bases and 3 bases respectively, with 21 bases between them. The CDR3 contains 15 residues. DNA of the CDR3: TGTGCCACCCACCGGAGGGGAGGTGCGGACACTGAAGCTTTCTTT. It yields the protein CATHRRGGADTEAFF.

This clonotype has at least ten counts. The chain carries TRBV12-3 or TRBV12-4 and TRBJ2-5; D is ambiguous. This CDR3 is 14 amino acids long. V lost 1 base and J 2 bases, leaving 8 bases between the germline ends. CDR3 sequence: CASSLVREQETQYF. Written as DNA, the CDR3 is TGTGCCAGCAGTTTAGTACGAGAGCAAGAGACCCAGTACTTC.

Many counts were recorded for this clonotype. The chain links TRBV10-3 to TRBJ2-2; D remains unclear. V lost 8 bases to trimming and J lost 2 bases, with 6 bases between them. The germline gives CDR1 ENHRY, CDR2 SYGVKD. This CDR3 contains 12 residues. The CDR3 DNA reads TGTGCCATCGCCGGTAACACCGGGGAGCTGTTTTTT. Its translation is CAIAGNTGELFF.